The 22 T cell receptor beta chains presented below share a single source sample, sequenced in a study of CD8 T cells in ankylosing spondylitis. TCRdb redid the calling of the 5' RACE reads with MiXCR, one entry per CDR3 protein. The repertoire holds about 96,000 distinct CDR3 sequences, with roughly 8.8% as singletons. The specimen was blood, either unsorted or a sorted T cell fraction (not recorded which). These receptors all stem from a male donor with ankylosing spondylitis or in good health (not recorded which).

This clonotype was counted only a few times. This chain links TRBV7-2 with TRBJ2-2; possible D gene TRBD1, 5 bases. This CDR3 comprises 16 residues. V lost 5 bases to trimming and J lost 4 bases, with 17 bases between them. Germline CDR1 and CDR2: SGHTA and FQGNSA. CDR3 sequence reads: CASSQEGAVPTGELFF. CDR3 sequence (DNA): TGTGCCAGCAGCCAAGAAGGGGCAGTACCCACCGGGGAGCTGTTTTTT.

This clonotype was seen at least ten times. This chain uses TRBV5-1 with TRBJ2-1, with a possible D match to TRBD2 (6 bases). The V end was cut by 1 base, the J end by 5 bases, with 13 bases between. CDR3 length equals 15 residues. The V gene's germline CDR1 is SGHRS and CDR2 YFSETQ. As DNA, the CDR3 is TGCGCCAGCAGCTTGTGGGCCGGGACTCACAATGAGCAGTTCTTC. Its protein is CASSLWAGTHNEQFF. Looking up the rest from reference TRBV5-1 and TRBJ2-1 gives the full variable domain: KAGVTQTPRYLIKTRGQQVTLSCSPISGHRSVSWYQQTPGQGLQFLFEYFSETQRNKGNFPGRFSGRQFSNSRSEMNVSTLELGDSALYLCASSLWAGTHNEQFFGPGTRLTVL.

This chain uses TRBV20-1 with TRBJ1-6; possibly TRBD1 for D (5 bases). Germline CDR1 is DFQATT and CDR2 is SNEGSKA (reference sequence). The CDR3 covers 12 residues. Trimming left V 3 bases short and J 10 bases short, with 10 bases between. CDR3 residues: CSASLGGSPLHF. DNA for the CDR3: TGCAGTGCTAGTTTGGGGGGGTCACCCCTCCACTTT.

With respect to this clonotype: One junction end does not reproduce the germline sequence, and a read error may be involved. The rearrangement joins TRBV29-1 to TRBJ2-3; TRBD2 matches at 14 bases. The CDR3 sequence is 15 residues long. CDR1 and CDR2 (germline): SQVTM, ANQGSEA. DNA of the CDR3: TGCAGCGTCGAAGGACTAGCGGGGGGCTCAGATACGCAGTATTTT. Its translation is CSVEGLAGGSDTQYF.

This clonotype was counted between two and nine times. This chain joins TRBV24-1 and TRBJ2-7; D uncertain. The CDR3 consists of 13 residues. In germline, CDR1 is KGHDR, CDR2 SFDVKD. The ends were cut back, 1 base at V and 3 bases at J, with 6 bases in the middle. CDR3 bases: TGTGCCACCAGTGATTTTCGAGACTACGAGCAGTACTTC. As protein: CATSDFRDYEQYF.

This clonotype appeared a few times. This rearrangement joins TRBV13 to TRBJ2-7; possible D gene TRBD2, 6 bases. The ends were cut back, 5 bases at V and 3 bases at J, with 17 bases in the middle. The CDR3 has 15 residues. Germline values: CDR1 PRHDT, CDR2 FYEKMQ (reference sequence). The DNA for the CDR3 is TGTGCCAGCAGCAGACCGGGACTCAACAACTACGAGCAGTACTTC. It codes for CASSRPGLNNYEQYF.

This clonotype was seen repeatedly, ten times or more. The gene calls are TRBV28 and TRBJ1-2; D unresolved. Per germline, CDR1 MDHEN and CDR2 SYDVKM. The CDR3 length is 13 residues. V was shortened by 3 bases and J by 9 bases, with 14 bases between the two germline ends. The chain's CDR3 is CASSLSAVGSYTF. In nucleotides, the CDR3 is TGTGCCAGCAGTTTGTCCGCTGTCGGGAGCTACACCTTC.

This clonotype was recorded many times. As DNA, the CDR3 is TGTGCCAGCAGCACCCTCCGAGCGGAGCAGTACTTC. Its protein is CASSTLRAEQYF. This rearrangement joins TRBV28 to TRBJ2-7; the D is unclear. The CDR3 length is 12 residues. Trimming took off 6 bases at V and 7 bases at J, with 13 bases between the two ends. CDR1 is MDHEN and CDR2 is SYDVKM in the germline V gene.

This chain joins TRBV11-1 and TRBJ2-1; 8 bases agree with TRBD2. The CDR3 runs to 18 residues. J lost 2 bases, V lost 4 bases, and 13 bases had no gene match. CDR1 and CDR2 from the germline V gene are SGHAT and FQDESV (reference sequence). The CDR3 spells CASSSGTRTSSTYNEQFF. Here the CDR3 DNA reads TGTGCCAGCAGCTCAGGGACTAGAACCTCTAGCACCTACAATGAGCAGTTCTTC.

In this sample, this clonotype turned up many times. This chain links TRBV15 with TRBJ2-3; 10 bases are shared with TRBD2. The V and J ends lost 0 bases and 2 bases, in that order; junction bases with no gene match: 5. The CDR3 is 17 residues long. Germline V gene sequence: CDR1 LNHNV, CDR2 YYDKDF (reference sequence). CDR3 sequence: CATSRDYTSGATDTQYF. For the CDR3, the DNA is TGTGCCACCAGCAGAGATTACACTAGCGGGGCCACAGATACGCAGTATTTT.

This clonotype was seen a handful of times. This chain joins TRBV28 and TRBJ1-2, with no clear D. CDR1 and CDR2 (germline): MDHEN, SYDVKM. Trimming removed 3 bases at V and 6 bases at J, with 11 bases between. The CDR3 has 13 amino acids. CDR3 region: CASSFRRVDGYTF. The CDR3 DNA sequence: TGTGCCAGCAGTTTCCGACGGGTCGATGGCTACACCTTC.

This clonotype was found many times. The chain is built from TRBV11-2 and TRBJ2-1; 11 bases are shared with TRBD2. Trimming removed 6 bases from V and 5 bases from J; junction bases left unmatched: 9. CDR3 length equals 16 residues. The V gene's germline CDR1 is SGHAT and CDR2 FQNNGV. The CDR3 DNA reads TGTGCCAGCAGGTTAATTAGCGGGGGGGCGAACAATGAGCAGTTCTTC. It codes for CASRLISGGANNEQFF.

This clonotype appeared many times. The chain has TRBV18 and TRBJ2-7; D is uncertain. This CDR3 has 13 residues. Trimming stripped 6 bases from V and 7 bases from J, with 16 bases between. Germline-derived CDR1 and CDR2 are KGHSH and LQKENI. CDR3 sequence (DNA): TGTGCCAGCTCGTTACGGCAAGCTAATGAGCAGTACTTC. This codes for CASSLRQANEQYF.

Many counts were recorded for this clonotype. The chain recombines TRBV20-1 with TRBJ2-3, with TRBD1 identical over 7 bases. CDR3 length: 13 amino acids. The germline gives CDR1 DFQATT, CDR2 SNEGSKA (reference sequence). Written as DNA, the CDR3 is TGCAGCGGTAACGACAGGGCGCCAGATACGCAGTATTTT. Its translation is CSGNDRAPDTQYF.

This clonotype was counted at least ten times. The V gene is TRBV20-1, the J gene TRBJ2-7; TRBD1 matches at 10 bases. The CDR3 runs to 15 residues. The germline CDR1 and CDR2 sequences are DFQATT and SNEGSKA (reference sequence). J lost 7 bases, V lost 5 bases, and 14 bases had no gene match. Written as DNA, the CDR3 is TGCAGTGCTGCCCGACCCCTGACAGGGGGCTTTGAGCAGTACTTC. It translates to CSAARPLTGGFEQYF.

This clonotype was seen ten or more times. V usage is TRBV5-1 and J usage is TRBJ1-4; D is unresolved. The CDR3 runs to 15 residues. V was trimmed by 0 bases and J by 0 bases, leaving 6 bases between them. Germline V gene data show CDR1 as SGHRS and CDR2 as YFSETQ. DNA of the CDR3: TGCGCCAGCAGCTTGGGAGGAACAACTAATGAAAAACTGTTTTTT. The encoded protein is CASSLGGTTNEKLFF.

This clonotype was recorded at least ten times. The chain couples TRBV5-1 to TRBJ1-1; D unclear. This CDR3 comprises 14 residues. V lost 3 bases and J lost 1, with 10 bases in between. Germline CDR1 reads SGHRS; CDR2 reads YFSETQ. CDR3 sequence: CASSSELGNTEAFF. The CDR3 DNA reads TGCGCCAGCAGCTCAGAGCTGGGGAACACTGAAGCTTTCTTT.

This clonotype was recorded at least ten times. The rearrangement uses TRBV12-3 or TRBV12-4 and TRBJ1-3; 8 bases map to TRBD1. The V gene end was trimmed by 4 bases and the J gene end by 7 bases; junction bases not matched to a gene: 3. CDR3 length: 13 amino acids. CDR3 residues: CASSYNRGNTIYF. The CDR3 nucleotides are TGTGCCAGCAGTTATAACAGGGGGAACACCATATATTTT.

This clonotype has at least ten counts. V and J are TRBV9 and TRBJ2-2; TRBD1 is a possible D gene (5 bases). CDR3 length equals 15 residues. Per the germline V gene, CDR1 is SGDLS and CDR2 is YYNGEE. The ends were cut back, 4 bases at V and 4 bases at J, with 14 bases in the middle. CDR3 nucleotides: TGTGCCAGCAGCATGGACATGGTCGGCACCGGGGAGCTGTTTTTT. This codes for CASSMDMVGTGELFF.

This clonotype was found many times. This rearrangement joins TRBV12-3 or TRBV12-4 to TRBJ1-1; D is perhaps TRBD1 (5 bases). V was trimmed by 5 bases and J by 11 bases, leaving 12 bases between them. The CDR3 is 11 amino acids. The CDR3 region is CASSLGASAFF. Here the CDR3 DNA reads TGTGCCAGCAGTCTAGGGGCGTCCGCTTTCTTT.

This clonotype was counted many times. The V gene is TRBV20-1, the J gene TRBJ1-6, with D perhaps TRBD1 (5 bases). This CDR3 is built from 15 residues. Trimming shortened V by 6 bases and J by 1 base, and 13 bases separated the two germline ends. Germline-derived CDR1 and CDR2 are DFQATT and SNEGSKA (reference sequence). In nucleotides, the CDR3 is TGCAGTGCCCTAACTCGGGGGTCCTATAATTCACCCCTCCACTTT. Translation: CSALTRGSYNSPLHF.

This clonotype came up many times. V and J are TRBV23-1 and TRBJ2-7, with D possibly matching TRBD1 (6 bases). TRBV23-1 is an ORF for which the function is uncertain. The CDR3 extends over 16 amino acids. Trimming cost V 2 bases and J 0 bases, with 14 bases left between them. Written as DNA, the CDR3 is TGCGCCAGCAGTCAAGCCCAGGGGCCGAGCTCCTACGAGCAGTACTTC. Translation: CASSQAQGPSSYEQYF.